This entry is about one T cell receptor (beta chain). This sample is drawn from a study of T cell changes during pregnancy in multiple sclerosis. The germline gives CDR1 SGHDN, CDR2 FVKESK. This CDR3 is built from 15 residues. Losses at the gene ends were 5 bases for V and 1 base for J; bases not matched to a gene: 4. Assay used: immunoSEQ multiplex PCR; TCRdb lists only in-frame clones, some missing. The profile covers 57,000 or so clones, with roughly 86% appearing a single time and around 1.6% taken by the ten largest. Sequenced here: peripheral blood, sampled in the first trimester of pregnancy. V usage is TRBV14 and J usage is TRBJ2-3, with 9 bases matching TRBD2. The origin of this receptor is a female donor with multiple sclerosis, enrolled in a pregnancy study. The DNA of the CDR3 is TGTGCCAGCAGCACCCGGACTAGCGGCACAGATACGCAGTATTTT. Translated, it gives CASSTRTSGTDTQYF.